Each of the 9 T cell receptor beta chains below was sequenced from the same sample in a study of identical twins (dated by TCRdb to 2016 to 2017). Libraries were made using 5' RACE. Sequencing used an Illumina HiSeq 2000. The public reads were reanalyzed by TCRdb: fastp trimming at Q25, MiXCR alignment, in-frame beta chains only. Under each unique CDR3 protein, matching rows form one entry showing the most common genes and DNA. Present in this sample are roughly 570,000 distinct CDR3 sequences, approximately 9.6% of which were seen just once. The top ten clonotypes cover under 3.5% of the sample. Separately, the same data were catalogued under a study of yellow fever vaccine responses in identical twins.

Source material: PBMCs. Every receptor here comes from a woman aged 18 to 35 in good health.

The DNA for the CDR3 is TGTGCCAGCAGTTTCATAACTGAAGCTTTCTTT. It codes for CASSFITEAFF. The rearrangement links TRBV7-2 to TRBJ1-1; no reliable D call. Looked up from germline, CDR1 is SGHTA and CDR2 is FQGNSA. This CDR3 comprises 11 residues. Trimming removed 6 bases from V and 5 bases from J, with 7 bases in between. Full variable domain (outside the CDR3, taken from reference TRBV7-2 and TRBJ1-1): GAGVSQSPSNKVTEKGKDVELRCDPISGHTALYWYRQSLGQGLEFLIYFQGNSAPDKSGLPSDRFSAERTGGSVSTLTIQRTQQEDSAVYLCASSFITEAFFGQGTRLTVV.

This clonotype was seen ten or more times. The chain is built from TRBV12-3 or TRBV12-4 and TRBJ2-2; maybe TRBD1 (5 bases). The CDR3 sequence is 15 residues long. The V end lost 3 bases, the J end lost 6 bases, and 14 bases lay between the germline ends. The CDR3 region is CASSLEGQLAGELFF. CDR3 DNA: TGTGCCAGCAGTTTGGAAGGACAACTCGCCGGGGAGCTGTTTTTT.

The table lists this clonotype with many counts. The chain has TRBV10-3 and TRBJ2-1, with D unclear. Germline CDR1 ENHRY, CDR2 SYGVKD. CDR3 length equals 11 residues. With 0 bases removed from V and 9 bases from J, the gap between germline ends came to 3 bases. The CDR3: CAISESIEQFF. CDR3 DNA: TGTGCCATCAGTGAGTCGATTGAGCAGTTCTTC.

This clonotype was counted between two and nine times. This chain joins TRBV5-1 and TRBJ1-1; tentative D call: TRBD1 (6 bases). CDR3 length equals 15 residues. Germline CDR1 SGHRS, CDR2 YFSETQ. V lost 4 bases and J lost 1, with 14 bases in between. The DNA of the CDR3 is TGCGCCAGCAGCCCAAACAGGGATCGGAACACTGAAGCTTTCTTT. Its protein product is CASSPNRDRNTEAFF.

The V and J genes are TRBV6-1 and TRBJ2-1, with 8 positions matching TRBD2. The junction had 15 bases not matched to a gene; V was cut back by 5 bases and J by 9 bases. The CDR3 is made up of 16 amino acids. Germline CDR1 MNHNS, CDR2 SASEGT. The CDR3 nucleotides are TGTGCCAGCAGTCCCCATTTATCGGGGGGGAGGGGTGAGCAGTTCTTC. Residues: CASSPHLSGGRGEQFF.

CDR3 DNA: TGTGCCTGGGGGACAGGGATCGGCAATGAGCAGTTCTTC. Amino acid sequence: CAWGTGIGNEQFF. The J gene is TRBJ2-1, the V gene TRBV30; TRBD1 matches at 9 bases. The CDR3 totals 13 residues. V lost 5 bases to trimming and J lost 6 bases; unmatched junction nucleotides: 5. Germline V gives CDR1 GTSNPN, CDR2 SVGIG (reference sequence). Complete variable domain (other parts from reference TRBV30 and TRBJ2-1): SQTIHQWPATLVQPVGSPLSLECTVEGTSNPNLYWYRQAAGRGLQLLFYSVGIGQISSEVPQNLSASRPQDRQFILSSKKLLLSDSGFYLCAWGTGIGNEQFFGPGTRLTVL.

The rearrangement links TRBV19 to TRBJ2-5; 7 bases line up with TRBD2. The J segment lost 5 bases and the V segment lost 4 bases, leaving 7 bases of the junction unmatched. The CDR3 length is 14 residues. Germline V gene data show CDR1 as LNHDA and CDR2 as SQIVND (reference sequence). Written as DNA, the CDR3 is TGTGCCAGTAGTAGGCGGGGGTCGTTGGAGACCCAGTACTTC. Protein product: CASSRRGSLETQYF.

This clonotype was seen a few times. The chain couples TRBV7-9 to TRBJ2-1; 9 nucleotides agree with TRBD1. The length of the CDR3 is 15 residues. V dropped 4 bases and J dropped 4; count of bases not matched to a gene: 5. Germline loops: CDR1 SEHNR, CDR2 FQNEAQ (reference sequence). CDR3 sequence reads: CASSYGTGLYNEQFF. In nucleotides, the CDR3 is TGTGCCAGCAGCTACGGGACAGGGCTTTACAATGAGCAGTTCTTC.

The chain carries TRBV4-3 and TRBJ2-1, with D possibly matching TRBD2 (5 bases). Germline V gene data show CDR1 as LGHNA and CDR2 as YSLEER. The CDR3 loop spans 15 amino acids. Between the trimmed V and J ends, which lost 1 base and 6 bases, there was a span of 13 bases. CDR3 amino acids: CASSQGGAASNEQFF. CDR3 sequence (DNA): TGCGCCAGCAGCCAAGGGGGAGCGGCCAGCAATGAGCAGTTCTTC.